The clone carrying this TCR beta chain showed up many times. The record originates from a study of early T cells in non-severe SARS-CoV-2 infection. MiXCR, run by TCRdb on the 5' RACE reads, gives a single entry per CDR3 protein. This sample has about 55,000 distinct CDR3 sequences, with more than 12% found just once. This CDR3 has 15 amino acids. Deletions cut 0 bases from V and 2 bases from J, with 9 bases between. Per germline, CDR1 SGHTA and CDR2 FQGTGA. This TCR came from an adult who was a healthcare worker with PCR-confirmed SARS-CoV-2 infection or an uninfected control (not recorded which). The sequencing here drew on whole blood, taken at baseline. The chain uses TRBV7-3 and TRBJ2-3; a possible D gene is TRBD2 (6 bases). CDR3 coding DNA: TGTGCCAGCAGCTTAACAGGAGGGGTCACAGATACGCAGTATTTT. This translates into CASSLTGGVTDTQYF.